The 30 T cell receptor beta chains below were found in one sample sequenced in a study of shared clonotypes between healthy human individuals. Clones were sequenced by immunoSEQ multiplex PCR, and TCRdb holds only the in-frame ones, with some missing. The sample lists 2 million to 2.5 million clones, more than 90% occurring once. Sequenced input: naive CD4+ T cells sorted from blood. Subset specified: CD45RA+ positively selected. The receptor set was obtained from a man aged 18 to 29 in good health.

V usage is TRBV7-3 and J usage is TRBJ2-1; a weak D match, TRBD2 (5 bases). CDR3 length: 16 amino acids. Between the trimmed V and J ends, which lost 6 bases and 4 bases, there was a span of 19 bases. Germline CDR1 is SGHTA and CDR2 is FQGTGA. CDR3 protein: CASSHRRAGLYNEQFF. The CDR3, as DNA: TGTGCCAGCAGTCACCGTCGTGCGGGCCTATACAATGAGCAGTTCTTC.

J is TRBJ1-4 and V is TRBV30, with TRBD1 as a possible D gene (5 bases). CDR1 GTSNPN and CDR2 SVGIG come from the germline V gene (reference sequence). This CDR3 is built from 14 residues. The V end was cut by 5 bases, the J end by 3 bases, with 13 bases between. The CDR3: CAWAPGPPNEKLFF. Written as DNA, the CDR3 is TGTGCCTGGGCCCCGGGGCCTCCTAATGAAAAACTGTTTTTT.

The V and J genes are TRBV7-9 and TRBJ2-2; the D gene is possibly TRBD2 (5 bases). The CDR3 runs 19 residues. V was pared by 0 bases and J by 2 bases, with 19 bases between. Germline CDR1 and CDR2: SEHNR and FQNEAQ (reference sequence). The CDR3 DNA reads TGTGCCAGCAGCTTAGCTATGTCGGGCAGGAGGCTTAACACCGGGGAGCTGTTTTTT. This translates into CASSLAMSGRRLNTGELFF.

The rearrangement joins TRBV27 to TRBJ2-7; 7 bases match TRBD2. Germline V gives CDR1 MNHEY, CDR2 SMNVEV (reference sequence). Trimming cost V 3 bases and J 3 bases; bases outside gene matches: 5. The CDR3 runs to 14 residues. In DNA, the CDR3 is TGTGCCAGCAGTTTCGGGGGGAACGACTACGAGCAGTACTTC. Residues: CASSFGGNDYEQYF.

V and J are TRBV2 and TRBJ2-7; D not resolved. V was shortened by 5 bases and J by 3 bases, with 8 bases between the two germline ends. CDR1 and CDR2 from the germline V gene are SNHLY and FYNNEI. This CDR3 spans 12 amino acids. CDR3 residues: CASSQQSYEQYF. For the CDR3, the DNA is TGTGCCAGCAGTCAACAGAGCTACGAGCAGTACTTC.

The CDR3 region is CASSPRTKAMNTEAFF. DNA for the CDR3: TGTGCCAGCAGCCCCCGTACCAAAGCAATGAACACTGAAGCTTTCTTT. The chain combines TRBV11-2 with TRBJ1-1; D ambiguous. V lost 5 bases, J lost 0 bases, and 16 bases lay in between. Per the germline V gene, CDR1 is SGHAT and CDR2 is FQNNGV. The CDR3 covers 16 residues.

The chain recombines TRBV7-2 with TRBJ1-4; no firm D call. CDR1 is SGHTA and CDR2 is FQGNSA in the germline V gene. This CDR3 is built from 18 residues. Trimming took off 1 base at V and 2 bases at J, with 17 bases between the two ends. The CDR3 DNA reads as TGTGCCAGCAGCTTAGGGGCCTTTGTTTATTCCACTAATGAAAAACTGTTTTTT. The encoded protein is CASSLGAFVYSTNEKLFF.

This sequence joins TRBV28 and TRBJ2-1; D perhaps matches TRBD2 (6 bases). The CDR3 is made up of 14 amino acids. The V end lost 5 bases, the J end lost 7 bases, and 15 bases lay between the germline ends. From germline, CDR1 is MDHEN and CDR2 SYDVKM. CDR3 protein: CASSQWGLINEQFF. The CDR3 coding sequence is TGTGCCAGCAGTCAATGGGGACTTATTAATGAGCAGTTCTTC.

The V gene is TRBV28, the J gene TRBJ1-2; D perhaps matches TRBD1 (5 bases). The CDR3 length is 14 residues. V shed 3 bases and J shed 3 bases, with 11 bases lying between them. Germline V gives CDR1 MDHEN, CDR2 SYDVKM. The CDR3 sequence is CASSLGGKYYGYTF. The CDR3 coding sequence is TGTGCCAGCAGTTTGGGGGGGAAGTACTATGGCTACACCTTC.

The chain links TRBV10-2 to TRBJ1-5, with 8 positions matching TRBD1. The trim removed 5 bases at V and 2 bases at J, leaving 2 bases unmatched. The CDR3 consists of 14 residues. CDR1 is WSHSY and CDR2 is SAAADI in the germline V gene. The CDR3 sequence: CASSPDRGNQPQHF. Written as DNA, the CDR3 is TGCGCCAGCAGTCCGGACAGGGGCAATCAGCCCCAGCATTTT.

The V gene is TRBV30, the J gene TRBJ1-1; D remains unclear. Germline-derived CDR1 and CDR2 are GTSNPN and SVGIG (reference sequence). Trimming took 4 bases from V and 0 from J, leaving 9 bases between them. This CDR3 is 13 amino acids long. CDR3 DNA: TGTGCCTGGACTGCTCAGGTGAACACTGAAGCTTTCTTT. This translates into CAWTAQVNTEAFF.

The V gene is TRBV28, the J gene TRBJ1-2; possible D gene TRBD1, 5 bases. This CDR3 has 17 amino acids. Trimming shortened V by 6 bases and J by 0 bases, and 20 bases separated the two germline ends. CDR1 and CDR2 (germline): MDHEN, SYDVKM. The CDR3 reads CASSFYRTGEANYGYTF. In DNA, the CDR3 is TGTGCCAGCAGCTTCTACCGAACAGGAGAGGCTAACTATGGCTACACCTTC.

The chain employs TRBV19 and TRBJ1-5; D is ambiguous. Germline CDR1 reads LNHDA; CDR2 reads SQIVND (reference sequence). The CDR3 covers 12 residues. The ends were cut back, 6 bases at V and 1 base at J, with 4 bases in the middle. CDR3 protein: CASRTSNQPQHF. CDR3 nucleotides: TGTGCCAGTAGGACGAGCAATCAGCCCCAGCATTTT.

The chain joins TRBV10-3 to TRBJ1-6, with TRBD1 as a possible D gene (6 bases). The V gene's germline CDR1 is ENHRY and CDR2 SYGVKD. Trimming took 4 bases from V and 7 from J, leaving 11 bases between them. There are 14 residues in the CDR3. The CDR3 sequence is CAISVGQGNSPLHF. The CDR3 bases are TGTGCCATCAGTGTAGGGCAGGGGAATTCACCCCTCCACTTT.

V and J are TRBV7-2 and TRBJ2-7; 8 nucleotides line up with TRBD2. Trimming took 4 bases from V and 6 from J; bases not matched to a gene: 8. The CDR3 contains 14 residues. Germline V gene data show CDR1 as SGHTA and CDR2 as FQGNSA. CDR3 sequence reads: CASSYGGGRPEQYF. CDR3 sequence (DNA): TGTGCCAGCAGCTACGGGGGGGGACGACCCGAGCAGTACTTC.

The CDR3 DNA reads TGCAGCCGTTCGGGGGACTCGGGGGAGACCCAGTACTTC. Its translation: CSRSGDSGETQYF. The gene calls are TRBV29-1 and TRBJ2-5; the D gene is possibly TRBD2 (6 bases). V dropped 8 bases and J dropped 5 bases, with 18 bases sitting between them. Germline V gene lookup returns CDR1 SQVTM and CDR2 ANQGSEA. The CDR3 length is 13 residues. Based on the CDR3 plus reference TRBV29-1 and TRBJ2-5, the full variable domain is SAVISQKPSRDICQRGTSLTIQCQVDSQVTMMFWYRQQPGQSLTLIATANQGSEATYESGFVIDKFPISRPNLTFSTLTVSNMSPEDSSIYLCSRSGDSGETQYFGPGTRLLVL.

CDR3 sequence reads: CASRHAAGSYSGANVLTF. CDR3 DNA: TGTGCCAGCAGGCACGCAGCGGGGTCCTACTCTGGGGCCAACGTCCTGACTTTC. V gene TRBV5-8 combines with J gene TRBJ2-6; the match to TRBD2 covers 7 bases. The CDR3 contains 18 residues. Germline-derived CDR1 and CDR2 are SGHTS and YDEGEE. Trimming removed 5 bases from V and 0 bases from J; junction bases left unmatched: 11.

The chain joins TRBV28 to TRBJ1-5, with TRBD1 matching 10 bases. V lost 6 bases, J lost 2 bases, and 4 bases stayed unmatched. This CDR3 has 15 residues. CDR1 MDHEN and CDR2 SYDVKM come from the germline V gene. The CDR3: CASRLDRGRNQPQHF. DNA of the CDR3: TGTGCCAGCAGACTAGACAGGGGGCGCAATCAGCCCCAGCATTTT.

J is TRBJ2-7 and V is TRBV2; 7 nucleotides line up with TRBD1. Germline V gene lookup returns CDR1 SNHLY and CDR2 FYNNEI. V gave up 4 bases and J gave up 5 bases; unmatched junction bases: 2. The length of the CDR3 is 12 residues. The CDR3 region has the DNA TGTGCCAGCAGTGGACAGGGCGACGAGCAGTACTTC. Its translation is CASSGQGDEQYF.

The chain recombines TRBV19 with TRBJ2-3; 7 bases match TRBD1. The CDR3 spans 14 residues. The germline CDR1 and CDR2 sequences are LNHDA and SQIVND (reference sequence). Trimming at V came to 6 bases and at J to 2 bases, leaving 5 bases not matched to a gene. Here the CDR3 reads CASSLQGSTDTQYF. CDR3 bases: TGTGCCAGTAGCTTACAGGGGTCCACAGATACGCAGTATTTT.

The V and J genes are TRBV27 and TRBJ2-1, with TRBD1 matching 8 bases. The V gene end was trimmed by 5 bases and the J gene end by 4 bases; junction bases not matched to a gene: 4. The CDR3 extends over 14 amino acids. Germline values: CDR1 MNHEY, CDR2 SMNVEV (reference sequence). The CDR3 here is CASSRTGPYNEQFF. Written as DNA, the CDR3 is TGTGCCAGCAGTCGGACAGGGCCGTACAATGAGCAGTTCTTC.

J is TRBJ2-5 and V is TRBV10-2; 7 bases align to TRBD2. V lost 6 bases, J lost 1 base, and 8 bases stayed unmatched. This CDR3 has 15 amino acids. The germline gives CDR1 WSHSY, CDR2 SAAADI. The chain's CDR3 is CASSHSGETQETQYF. The DNA for the CDR3 is TGCGCCAGCAGCCACAGCGGGGAGACCCAAGAGACCCAGTACTTC.

The gene calls are TRBV5-1 and TRBJ2-7; 7 nucleotides align to TRBD2. Germline V gives CDR1 SGHRS, CDR2 YFSETQ. This CDR3 is 15 amino acids long. The J segment lost 4 bases and the V segment lost 5 bases, leaving 12 bases of the junction unmatched. The CDR3 reads CASSPGGSTFYEQYF. Written as DNA, the CDR3 is TGCGCCAGCAGTCCTGGCGGGAGTACTTTTTACGAGCAGTACTTC.

V is TRBV7-2 and J is TRBJ2-7, with D tentatively TRBD2 (5 bases). V lost 3 bases and J lost 2, with 11 bases in between. The germline V gene has CDR1 SGHTA and CDR2 FQGNSA. The CDR3 contains 14 residues. CDR3 coding DNA: TGTGCCAGCAGCTTTAGCCGGGATGCCTACGAGCAGTACTTC. Translating gives CASSFSRDAYEQYF.

This clone was observed once. J is TRBJ1-1 and V is TRBV11-2; 7 bases are shared with TRBD1. The CDR3 extends over 12 amino acids. Germline lookup yields CDR1 SGHAT and CDR2 FQNNGV. V was clipped by 2 bases and J by 11 bases; unmatched bases: 5. The CDR3, as DNA: TGTGCCAGCAGCTTATACACAGGGGAGGCTTTCTTT. Translating gives CASSLYTGEAFF.

The chain couples TRBV2 to TRBJ1-2, with D uncertain. The V and J ends lost 1 base and 8 bases respectively, with 5 bases between them. CDR1 and CDR2 from the germline V gene are SNHLY and FYNNEI. The length of the CDR3 is 11 residues. This CDR3 reads CASSEEWGYTF. As DNA, the CDR3 is TGTGCCAGCAGTGAAGAGTGGGGCTACACCTTC.

V and J are TRBV7-9 and TRBJ2-2; TRBD1 agrees at 7 bases. This CDR3 comprises 15 residues. Germline V gives CDR1 SEHNR, CDR2 FQNEAQ (reference sequence). The V segment lost 5 bases and the J segment 4 bases; nucleotides outside the gene matches: 7. Here the CDR3 DNA reads TGTGCCAGCAGCCGACAGGGCTTTGGCACCGGGGAGCTGTTTTTT. It yields the protein CASSRQGFGTGELFF. Filled out from reference TRBV7-9 and TRBJ2-2, the complete variable domain reads DTGVSQNPRHKITKRGQNVTFRCDPISEHNRLYWYRQTLGQGPEFLTYFQNEAQLEKSRLLSDRFSAERPKGSFSTLEIQRTEQGDSAMYLCASSRQGFGTGELFFGEGSRLTVL.

This chain connects TRBV2 to TRBJ1-5; D gene ambiguous. V lost 4 bases to trimming and J lost 0 bases, with 10 bases between them. The CDR3 consists of 15 residues. Germline V lookup: CDR1 SNHLY, CDR2 FYNNEI. This CDR3 reads CASSGAGFSNQPQHF. The CDR3 nucleotides are TGTGCCAGCAGTGGGGCCGGGTTTAGCAATCAGCCCCAGCATTTT.

The chain joins TRBV5-8 to TRBJ1-5; D not certain. This CDR3 spans 15 amino acids. With 0 bases removed from V and 0 bases from J, the gap between germline ends came to 7 bases. CDR1 and CDR2 from the germline V gene are SGHTS and YDEGEE. This CDR3 is CASSLGTYSNQPQHF. DNA for the CDR3: TGTGCCAGCAGCTTGGGAACGTATAGCAATCAGCCCCAGCATTTT. Using reference TRBV5-8 and TRBJ1-5 for the parts outside the CDR3, the full variable domain is EAGVTQSPTHLIKTRGQQATLRCSPISGHTSVYWYQQALGLGLQFLLWYDEGEERNRGNFPPRFSGRQFPNYSSELNVNALELEDSALYLCASSLGTYSNQPQHFGDGTRLSIL.

V gene TRBV4-1 combines with J gene TRBJ2-7, with D maybe TRBD1 (5 bases). The CDR3 is 14 amino acids. Trimming shortened V by 4 bases and J by 3 bases, and 13 bases separated the two germline ends. The germline gives CDR1 MGHRA, CDR2 YSYEKL. In DNA form, the CDR3 reads TGCGCCAGCAGCCCGCTAGGGGTAAGCTACGAGCAGTACTTC. This gives the protein CASSPLGVSYEQYF.